Presented here are 15 T cell receptor beta chains from one specimen sequenced in a study of CD8+ T cells in alopecia areata. Stated treatment: oral pan-JAK inhibitor, 5-10 mg twice daily. cDNA serving as the sequencing template came from extracted, reverse transcribed RNA. Some clones are missing from TCRdb's copy, which holds only in-frame ones; the method was immunoSEQ multiplex PCR. Of some 190,000 clones listed, more than 55% were seen once; the top ten hold approximately 0.63%. The sequencing used CD4+ T cells sorted from blood, collected at week 4, from a patient treated with tofacitinib. The receptors stem from a human donor with alopecia areata.

In its sample, this clone was seen a few times. The V call is TRBV7-2, the J call TRBJ1-4; no clear D. Germline V gene data show CDR1 as SGHTA and CDR2 as FQGNSA. V lost 2 bases and J lost 8, with 15 bases in between. The CDR3 consists of 15 residues. CDR3 sequence (DNA): TGTGCCAGCAGCTTAAAAGTCGGCCTTGTAGAAAAACTGTTTTTT. Its protein is CASSLKVGLVEKLFF.

This chain joins TRBV2 and TRBJ1-1; D is undetermined. This CDR3 comprises 16 residues. V shed 4 bases and J shed 4 bases, with 19 bases lying between them. Germline V gene data show CDR1 as SNHLY and CDR2 as FYNNEI. The CDR3 loop reads CASSVGGNVLFTEAFF. CDR3 sequence (DNA): TGTGCCAGCAGTGTCGGAGGGAACGTTTTGTTCACTGAAGCTTTCTTT.

The rearrangement joins TRBV29-1 to TRBJ2-1; 7 bases are a match to TRBD1. Looked up from germline, CDR1 is SQVTM and CDR2 is ANQGSEA. This CDR3 comprises 12 residues. V was pared by 6 bases and J by 4 bases, with 3 bases of the junction left unmatched. CDR3 DNA sequence: TGCAGCGTCCACAGGGGATACAATGAGCAGTTCTTC. It yields the protein CSVHRGYNEQFF.

This clone showed up just once. This chain connects TRBV5-1 to TRBJ2-3; D possibly corresponds to TRBD1 (5 bases). The V and J ends lost 0 bases and 2 bases respectively, with 7 bases between them. CDR1 and CDR2 (germline): SGHRS, YFSETQ. This CDR3 is 14 amino acids long. The CDR3 nucleotides are TGCGCCAGCAGCTTGGAGACAGTCACAGATACGCAGTATTTT. It is translated as CASSLETVTDTQYF.

This clone was counted between two and nine times. The V call is TRBV5-4, the J call TRBJ1-1; D gene ambiguous. Trimming stripped 4 bases from V and 4 bases from J, with 14 bases between. In germline, CDR1 is SGHNT, CDR2 YYREEE (reference sequence). This CDR3 has 14 residues. CDR3 region: CASSPQSLGTEAFF. The CDR3 DNA reads TGTGCCAGCAGCCCGCAGTCATTGGGCACTGAAGCTTTCTTT.

CDR3 in amino acids: CASSPGGGQETQYF. The CDR3 coding sequence is TGTGCCAGCAGTCCAGGGGGGGGCCAAGAGACCCAGTACTTC. The V gene is TRBV6-1, the J gene TRBJ2-5; D may be TRBD1 or TRBD2 (7 bases each). Trimming pared 5 bases from V and 1 base from J, leaving 11 bases between. Germline-derived CDR1 and CDR2 are MNHNS and SASEGT. This CDR3 is built from 14 residues.

The J gene is TRBJ2-4, the V gene TRBV29-1, with TRBD1 matching over 8 bases. With V trimmed by 2 bases and J by 6 bases, 3 bases remained unmatched. The CDR3 spans 13 residues. Germline loops: CDR1 SQVTM, CDR2 ANQGSEA. As DNA, the CDR3 is TGCAGCGTTGAACGTGGGACAGGAAACATTCAGTACTTC. It translates to CSVERGTGNIQYF.

The chain recombines TRBV11-1 with TRBJ1-1; unclear D gene. Trimming took off 2 bases at V and 1 base at J, with 8 bases between the two ends. This CDR3 is built from 14 residues. Germline lookup yields CDR1 SGHAT and CDR2 FQDESV (reference sequence). This chain's CDR3 is CASSLSLANTEAFF. CDR3 in DNA: TGTGCCAGCAGCTTATCATTAGCGAACACTGAAGCTTTCTTT.

This clone turned up a few times. The rearrangement links TRBV19 to TRBJ1-1; D remains unclear. Trimming left V 4 bases short and J 3 bases short, with 6 bases between. Germline values: CDR1 LNHDA, CDR2 SQIVND (reference sequence). The CDR3 runs to 12 residues. CDR3 in DNA: TGTGCCAGTAGTAGCCGGGACACTGAAGCTTTCTTT. The encoded protein is CASSSRDTEAFF. Combining the CDR3 with reference TRBV19 and TRBJ1-1 gives the whole variable domain DGGITQSPKYLFRKEGQNVTLSCEQNLNHDAMYWYRQDPGQGLRLIYYSQIVNDFQKGDIAEGYSVSREKKESFPLTVTSAQKNPTAFYLCASSSRDTEAFFGQGTRLTVV.

This clone was observed a few times. This sequence joins TRBV5-1 and TRBJ1-1; D is ambiguous. V was clipped by 0 bases and J by 1 base, with 7 bases between them. Germline V gene sequence: CDR1 SGHRS, CDR2 YFSETQ. This CDR3 has 14 amino acids. The CDR3 region is CASSLEARNTEAFF. The CDR3 DNA follows: TGCGCCAGCAGCTTGGAGGCACGGAACACTGAAGCTTTCTTT.

The rearrangement uses TRBV28 and TRBJ1-5; D unclear. Trimming took off 8 bases at V and 7 bases at J, with 6 bases between the two ends. The CDR3 has 10 amino acids. CDR1 MDHEN and CDR2 SYDVKM come from the germline V gene. The CDR3 sequence: CASGRQPQHF. For the CDR3, the DNA is TGTGCCAGCGGTCGGCAGCCCCAGCATTTT.

The chain recombines TRBV6-5 with TRBJ2-3; tentatively, D is TRBD1 or TRBD2 (5 bases each). CDR3 length: 14 residues. Trimming removed 4 bases from V and 0 bases from J, with 8 bases in between. In germline, CDR1 is MNHEY, CDR2 SVGAGI. The CDR3, as DNA: TGTGCCAGCAGTTTGAGGGGCAGCACAGATACGCAGTATTTT. It yields the protein CASSLRGSTDTQYF.

V is TRBV29-1 and J is TRBJ1-2; TRBD1 aligns across 10 bases. With V trimmed by 6 bases and J by 4 bases, 8 bases remained unmatched. This CDR3 spans 14 amino acids. Germline loops: CDR1 SQVTM, CDR2 ANQGSEA. The CDR3 nucleotides are TGCAGCGTGACAGGGGGCCGGATTGGCTATGGCTACACCTTC. It specifies CSVTGGRIGYGYTF.

The rearrangement joins TRBV30 to TRBJ2-7; D is ambiguous. Germline V gene sequence: CDR1 GTSNPN, CDR2 SVGIG (reference sequence). V lost 5 bases to trimming and J lost 3 bases, with 5 bases between them. The CDR3 is made up of 10 amino acids. In DNA, the CDR3 is TGTGCCTGGGGCAACTACGAGCAGTACTTC. Its protein product is CAWGNYEQYF.

The V gene is TRBV10-3, the J gene TRBJ1-1; D unresolved. The CDR3 totals 13 residues. Germline assignment: CDR1 ENHRY and CDR2 SYGVKD. V was trimmed by 0 bases and J by 6 bases, leaving 8 bases between them. The CDR3 DNA reads as TGTGCCATCAGTGAGTCGAAGGTGGCTGAAGCTTTCTTT. Amino acid sequence: CAISESKVAEAFF.